These 14 T cell receptor beta chains originate from one sample sequenced in a study of patients and donors after allogeneic stem cell transplantation. TCRdb reprocessed the RT-PCR reads via MiXCR and lists one record per CDR3 protein. The sample lists over 200,000 distinct CDR3 sequences, more than 35% occurring once. The sample comprised blood, either unsorted or a sorted T cell fraction (not recorded which). These TCRs come from a human donor who was either an allogeneic HSCT recipient or a stem cell or donor lymphocyte infusion donor (not recorded which). It is not recorded whose cells these are; they may come from a transplant donor.

This clonotype was observed once. A much larger clone differs by one base, so this may be a read error. The gene calls are TRBV20-1 and TRBJ1-2; the D is unclear. CDR3 size: 13 residues. The ends were cut back, 3 bases at V and 1 base at J, with 9 bases in the middle. Germline V gene data show CDR1 as DFQATT and CDR2 as SNEGSKA (reference sequence). In nucleotides, the CDR3 is TGCAGTGCTAGTCAGATTTTTAACTATGGCTACACCTTC. Translation gives CSASQIFNYGYTF.

The CDR3 sequence: CASSQDRLRQPQHF. As DNA, the CDR3 is TGCGCCAGCAGCCAAGATCGGCTCCGGCAGCCCCAGCATTTT. The chain is built from TRBV4-3 and TRBJ1-5; no definite D call. The CDR3 spans 14 residues. Between the trimmed V and J ends, which lost 0 bases and 7 bases, there was a span of 10 bases. Germline-derived CDR1 and CDR2 are LGHNA and YSLEER.

This clonotype has just a few counts. This rearrangement joins TRBV10-3 to TRBJ2-5; TRBD1 matches 7 bases. Germline V gene sequence: CDR1 ENHRY, CDR2 SYGVKD. V trimming: 4 bases; J trimming: 5 bases; junction bases outside the gene matches: 4. This CDR3 is built from 13 residues. The CDR3 DNA follows: TGTGCCATCAGTGGACAGGGTTGGGAGACCCAGTACTTC. Its translation: CAISGQGWETQYF.

This clonotype appeared a few times. This chain uses TRBV6-5 with TRBJ2-7; 8 bases map to TRBD2. Germline-derived CDR1 and CDR2 are MNHEY and SVGAGI. V gave up 2 bases and J gave up 2 bases; unmatched junction bases: 5. CDR3 size: 15 residues. The CDR3 nucleotides read TGTGCCAGCAGTTACAGCGGGGGAGACACCTACGAGCAGTACTTC. Translation: CASSYSGGDTYEQYF.

The chain employs TRBV5-1 and TRBJ1-1; 10 bases are shared with TRBD1. The V gene's germline CDR1 is SGHRS and CDR2 YFSETQ. V lost 3 bases and J lost 3; bases outside the gene matches: 5. The CDR3 consists of 15 residues. CDR3 amino acids: CASSWDRGRDTEAFF. In nucleotides, the CDR3 is TGCGCCAGCAGCTGGGACAGGGGTAGGGACACTGAAGCTTTCTTT. The full variable domain, in which reference TRBV5-1 and TRBJ1-1 provide the parts outside the CDR3, is KAGVTQTPRYLIKTRGQQVTLSCSPISGHRSVSWYQQTPGQGLQFLFEYFSETQRNKGNFPGRFSGRQFSNSRSEMNVSTLELGDSALYLCASSWDRGRDTEAFFGQGTRLTVV.

This clonotype was picked up a small number of times. The gene calls are TRBV20-1 and TRBJ1-1, with D perhaps TRBD1 (5 bases). Germline CDR1 is DFQATT and CDR2 is SNEGSKA (reference sequence). The ends were cut back, 8 bases at V and 12 bases at J, with 19 bases in the middle. CDR3 size: 11 residues. CDR3 loop: CSSQDGAGPFF. DNA of the CDR3: TGCAGTTCACAGGACGGGGCCGGGCCTTTCTTT.

The gene calls are TRBV27 and TRBJ2-3; D is perhaps TRBD1 (6 bases). The germline V gene has CDR1 MNHEY and CDR2 SMNVEV (reference sequence). The V gene lost 8 bases and the J gene lost 4 bases, with 13 bases spanning the gap. The CDR3 length is 13 residues. CDR3 sequence: CASRSTGSDTQYF. The CDR3 nucleotides are TGTGCCAGCCGCTCTACAGGGTCAGATACGCAGTATTTT.

This chain links TRBV5-6 with TRBJ1-5; D is ambiguous. The CDR3 has 16 amino acids. Germline V gene lookup returns CDR1 SGHDT and CDR2 YYEEEE. The V gene lost 4 bases and the J gene lost 4 bases, with 18 bases spanning the gap. The CDR3 DNA is TGTGCCAGCAGCCAATTGTCCGGGCTGGGGAATCAGCCCCAGCATTTT. Its protein product is CASSQLSGLGNQPQHF.

The chain is built from TRBV4-2 and TRBJ2-3; D is possibly TRBD2 (7 bases). The CDR3 totals 17 residues. Germline assignment: CDR1 LGHNA and CDR2 YNFKEQ. V was cut by 0 bases and J by 4 bases, with 17 bases left in between. CDR3 nucleotide sequence: TGTGCCAGCAGCCAAGATTTGGCGGGGGCCGGGGCAGATACGCAGTATTTT. It is translated as CASSQDLAGAGADTQYF.

This chain connects TRBV12-3 or TRBV12-4 to TRBJ1-1; D is perhaps TRBD1 (6 bases). The CDR3 length is 15 residues. V lost 4 bases to trimming and J lost 4 bases, with 16 bases between them. This CDR3 is CASSSPSRGSTEAFF. CDR3 in DNA: TGTGCCAGCAGTTCCCCTAGCAGGGGCTCCACTGAAGCTTTCTTT.

The chain recombines TRBV4-1 with TRBJ1-2; TRBD1 aligns across 10 bases. The CDR3 covers 17 residues. Germline values: CDR1 MGHRA, CDR2 YSYEKL. Trimming cost V 4 bases and J 2 bases; bases outside gene matches: 10. The CDR3, as DNA: TGCGCCAGCAGCCCTCCATACTCGACAGGGGGCAACTATGGCTACACCTTC. Translating it yields CASSPPYSTGGNYGYTF.

The genes are TRBV5-1 and TRBJ1-2; TRBD1 matches 9 bases. Germline V gives CDR1 SGHRS, CDR2 YFSETQ. The CDR3 is made up of 17 amino acids. V was clipped by 1 base and J by 6 bases; unmatched bases: 13. The CDR3 sequence: CASSLHRLTGGSDGYTF. CDR3 sequence (DNA): TGCGCCAGCAGCTTGCATCGTCTGACAGGGGGAAGTGATGGCTACACCTTC.

The chain links TRBV3-1 to TRBJ1-1; D is unresolved. V was shortened by 4 bases and J by 0 bases, with 6 bases between the two germline ends. This CDR3 is built from 13 residues. Germline CDR1 is LGHDT and CDR2 is YNNKEL (reference sequence). CDR3 in DNA: TGTGCCAGCAGCCCTATTATGAACACTGAAGCTTTCTTT. Its translation: CASSPIMNTEAFF.

This clonotype was observed a handful of times. This chain joins TRBV20-1 and TRBJ2-7; possibly TRBD1 or TRBD2 for D (6 bases each). The V gene lost 6 bases and the J gene lost 10 bases, with 19 bases spanning the gap. CDR3 size: 12 residues. Germline V lookup: CDR1 DFQATT, CDR2 SNEGSKA (reference sequence). The CDR3 sequence is CSANRRGDRQYF. For the CDR3, the DNA is TGCAGTGCCAACAGAAGGGGGGACCGCCAGTACTTC.